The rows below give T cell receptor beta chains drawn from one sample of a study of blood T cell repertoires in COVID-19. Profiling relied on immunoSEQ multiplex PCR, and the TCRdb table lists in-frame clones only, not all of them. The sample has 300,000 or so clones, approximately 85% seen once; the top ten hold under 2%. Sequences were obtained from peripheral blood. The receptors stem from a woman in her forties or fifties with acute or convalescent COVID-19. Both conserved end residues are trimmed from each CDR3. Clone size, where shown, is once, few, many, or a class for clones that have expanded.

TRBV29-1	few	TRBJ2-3	SVDGGSDTQY
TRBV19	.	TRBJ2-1	ASSIGGHRLDEQF
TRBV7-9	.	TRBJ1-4	ASRNTGPTNEKLF
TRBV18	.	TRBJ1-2	ASSPFGNYGYT
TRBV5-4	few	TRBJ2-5	ASSLEGAQY
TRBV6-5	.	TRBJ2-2	ASSLQAGAAGELF
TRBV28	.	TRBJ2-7	ASSLNGQGTEQY
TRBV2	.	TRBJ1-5	ASSGGNQPQH
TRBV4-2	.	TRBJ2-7	ASSQGVGGPYEQY
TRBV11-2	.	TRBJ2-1	ASSPAGTGAIIANNEQF
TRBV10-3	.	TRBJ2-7	AITGQGGSYEQY
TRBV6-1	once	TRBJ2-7	ASSEPGGRLGQY
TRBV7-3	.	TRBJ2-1	ASSPRTGGNNEQF
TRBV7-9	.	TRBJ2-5	ASSLAALETQY
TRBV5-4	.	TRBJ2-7	ASSLALGQGSYEQY
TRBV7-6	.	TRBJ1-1	ASSLAAGEAF
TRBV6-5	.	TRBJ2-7	ASSKDRGTYEQY
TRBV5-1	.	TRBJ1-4	ASSLDRTKNEKLF
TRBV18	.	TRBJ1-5	ASSTTGARQPQH
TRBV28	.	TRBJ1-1	AVSAEQGGGSEAF
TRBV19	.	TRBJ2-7	ASSIRRQGGGSYEQY
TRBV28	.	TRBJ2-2	ASSLMASGAGELF
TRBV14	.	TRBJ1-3	ASSQDQGAAGNTIY
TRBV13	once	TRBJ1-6	ASSLGQGVVSPLH
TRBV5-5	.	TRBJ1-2	ASSGRGYGYT
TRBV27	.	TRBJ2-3	ASTGYGTDTQY
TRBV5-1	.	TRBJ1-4	ASSSGPGQTNEKLF
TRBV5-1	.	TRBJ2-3	ASSSYSATSGSSDTQY
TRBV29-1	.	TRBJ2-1	SVEGTRYNEQF
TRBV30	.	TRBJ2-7	AWSGLDEQY
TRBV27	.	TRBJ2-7	ASSFSAGGGEQY
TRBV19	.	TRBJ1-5	ASSWDRGAASGQPQH
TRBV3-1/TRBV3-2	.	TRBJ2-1	ASSLPGLAGQF
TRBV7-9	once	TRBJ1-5	ASSSGPSPQPQH
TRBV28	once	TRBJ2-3	ASSSRGSSGTDTQY
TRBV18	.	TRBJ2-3	ASSPLQGSDTQY
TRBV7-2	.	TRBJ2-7	ASSPTSGLLEQY